This entry lists 26 T cell receptor beta chains sequenced from one sample in a study of TIL therapy for anti-PD-1-resistant metastatic lung cancer. This was the immunoSEQ v3 assay. Sequencing was performed with immunoSEQ multiplex PCR; in TCRdb, only in-frame clones are kept and a portion is missing. This table holds approximately 57,000 clones, more than 80% found once. Indicated time point: pre-treatment sample, taken before nivolumab and TIL therapy. The source was blood, collected at baseline. These receptors originate from a person aged 25 to 85 with non-small cell lung cancer.

This chain joins TRBV5-1 and TRBJ1-5, with D uncertain. V lost 0 bases and J 3 bases, leaving 10 bases between the germline ends. The CDR3 sequence is 15 residues long. Germline CDR1 SGHRS, CDR2 YFSETQ. CDR3 nucleotide sequence: TGCGCCAGCAGCTTGGTTCCGGGCAACAATCAGCCCCAGCATTTT. Protein: CASSLVPGNNQPQHF.

This clone appeared once. This chain uses TRBV9 with TRBJ2-3, with 7 bases matching TRBD1. The CDR3 spans 15 residues. The V gene's germline CDR1 is SGDLS and CDR2 YYNGEE. Germline trimming cut 2 bases from V and 4 bases from J; bases unmatched to any gene: 7. The CDR3 coding sequence is TGTGCCAGCAGCGTGTATGACAGGGTTGCAGATACGCAGTATTTT. Its protein is CASSVYDRVADTQYF.

This sequence joins TRBV4-1 and TRBJ2-7; maybe TRBD2 (6 bases). Germline CDR1 and CDR2: MGHRA and YSYEKL. With 0 bases removed from V and 10 bases from J, the gap between germline ends came to 16 bases. This CDR3 region has 14 residues. CDR3 DNA sequence: TGCGCCAGCAGCCAAGATAGGGCCTCGGGAGAACAGTACTTC. This sequence encodes CASSQDRASGEQYF.

J is TRBJ2-7 and V is TRBV4-3, with a tentative D call TRBD1 (5 bases). This CDR3 is built from 14 residues. Germline loops: CDR1 LGHNA, CDR2 YSLEER. Trimming stripped 0 bases from V and 2 bases from J, with 8 bases between. The CDR3 sequence: CASSQDLGPYEQYF. The DNA of the CDR3 is TGCGCCAGCAGCCAAGATCTGGGGCCCTACGAGCAGTACTTC.

The chain combines TRBV9 with TRBJ1-2, with D unresolved. CDR3 length: 12 residues. The V gene lost 4 bases and the J gene lost 2 bases, with 6 bases spanning the gap. Germline assignment: CDR1 SGDLS and CDR2 YYNGEE. CDR3 protein: CASSPGNYGYTF. The CDR3 DNA sequence: TGTGCCAGCAGCCCCGGGAACTATGGCTACACCTTC.

The V and J genes are TRBV18 and TRBJ2-7; 8 bases are shared with TRBD1. V was clipped by 4 bases and J by 3 bases; unmatched bases: 11. Germline V gene lookup returns CDR1 KGHSH and CDR2 LQKENI. The CDR3 contains 16 residues. The CDR3 here is CASSLNRDRFFYEQYF. In nucleotides, the CDR3 is TGTGCCAGCTCACTTAACCGGGACAGGTTCTTCTACGAGCAGTACTTC.

The chain employs TRBV5-1 and TRBJ2-7; D is unclear. V shed 6 bases and J shed 0 bases, with 7 bases lying between them. Germline lookup yields CDR1 SGHRS and CDR2 YFSETQ. The CDR3 is made up of 12 amino acids. This CDR3 reads CASKGSSYEQYF. CDR3 coding DNA: TGCGCCAGCAAGGGTAGCTCCTACGAGCAGTACTTC.

V and J are TRBV7-2 and TRBJ2-1; the match to TRBD2 covers 7 bases. The V and J ends lost 1 base and 2 bases, in that order; junction bases with no gene match: 11. The V gene's germline CDR1 is SGHTA and CDR2 FQGNSA. CDR3 length: 18 amino acids. Written as DNA, the CDR3 is TGTGCCAGCAGCTTAGGGAGTGCTAGCGGATACGCCTACAATGAGCAGTTCTTC. Its translation: CASSLGSASGYAYNEQFF.

This CDR3 is CASTGGDQTSPLHF. The CDR3 region has the DNA TGTGCCAGCACGGGGGGTGATCAAACCTCACCCCTCCACTTT. J is TRBJ1-6 and V is TRBV5-6; D perhaps matches TRBD1 (5 bases). Germline assignment: CDR1 SGHDT and CDR2 YYEEEE. Trimming took 6 bases from V and 10 from J, leaving 17 bases between them. This CDR3 spans 14 amino acids.

V is TRBV19 and J is TRBJ1-1; no definite D call. The CDR3 runs 13 residues. Germline lookup yields CDR1 LNHDA and CDR2 SQIVND (reference sequence). Trimming shortened V by 5 bases and J by 0 bases, and 7 bases separated the two germline ends. The CDR3 DNA sequence: TGTGCCAGTAGTCGTGGATTGAACACTGAAGCTTTCTTT. This translates into CASSRGLNTEAFF.

This chain links TRBV28 with TRBJ1-5; 7 nucleotides match TRBD1. Germline V CDR1 and CDR2: MDHEN, SYDVKM. This CDR3 region has 14 residues. Losses at the gene ends were 4 bases for V and 4 bases for J; bases not matched to a gene: 4. CDR3 in DNA: TGTGCCAGCAGTTCCCACAGGGGAAATCAGCCCCAGCATTTT. Translated, it gives CASSSHRGNQPQHF.

The V gene is TRBV6-2 or TRBV6-3, the J gene TRBJ2-7, with D unclear. The CDR3 length is 15 residues. With 6 bases removed from V and 0 bases from J, the gap between germline ends came to 15 bases. From germline, CDR1 is MNHEY and CDR2 SVGEGT. CDR3 region: CASSFLNQRSYEQYF. As DNA, the CDR3 is TGTGCCAGCAGCTTCCTAAACCAGCGCTCCTACGAGCAGTACTTC.

The rearrangement links TRBV3-1 (or the pseudogene TRBV3-2) to TRBJ2-2; the match to TRBD1 covers 9 bases. This CDR3 is built from 17 residues. Germline loops: CDR1 LGHDT, CDR2 YNNKEL (reference sequence). J was trimmed by 4 bases and V by 0 bases; bases with no gene match: 6. CDR3 sequence reads: CASSQDLATGGTGELFF. CDR3 in DNA: TGTGCCAGCAGCCAAGATCTTGCGACAGGGGGCACCGGGGAGCTGTTTTTT.

V is TRBV27 and J is TRBJ1-5, with 12 nucleotides matching TRBD1. The CDR3 is 14 residues long. Germline CDR1 MNHEY, CDR2 SMNVEV (reference sequence). V was clipped by 6 bases and J by 5 bases; unmatched bases: 2. This CDR3 is CASSGTGGHQPQHF. The CDR3 DNA follows: TGTGCCAGCAGCGGGACAGGGGGCCATCAGCCCCAGCATTTT.

This sequence joins TRBV2 and TRBJ2-6, with TRBD2 identical over 9 bases. CDR3 length equals 19 residues. The germline gives CDR1 SNHLY, CDR2 FYNNEI. The ends lost 0 bases at V and 1 base at J; junction bases unmatched: 7. CDR3 sequence reads: CASSEALSGRKSGANVLTF. CDR3 coding DNA: TGTGCCAGCAGTGAAGCGCTTAGCGGGAGAAAATCTGGGGCCAACGTCCTGACTTTC.

This clone has a handful of counts. J is TRBJ1-6 and V is TRBV29-1; D remains unclear. Per the germline V gene, CDR1 is SQVTM and CDR2 is ANQGSEA. V lost 6 bases, J lost 5 bases, and 11 bases lay in between. CDR3 length: 13 residues. In DNA form, the CDR3 reads TGCAGCGTCGGGGAAGATAATAATTCACCCCTCCACTTT. Protein product: CSVGEDNNSPLHF.

This rearrangement joins TRBV29-1 to TRBJ2-5; 10 bases are a match to TRBD1. This CDR3 has 13 amino acids. Germline CDR1 and CDR2: SQVTM and ANQGSEA. V lost 7 bases and J lost 5; bases outside the gene matches: 7. The chain's CDR3 is CSALTGGGETQYF. In nucleotides, the CDR3 is TGCAGCGCATTGACAGGGGGCGGGGAGACCCAGTACTTC.

This clone occurred once. The V call is TRBV11-2, the J call TRBJ2-5, with 9 bases identical to TRBD2. The V gene end was trimmed by 1 base and the J gene end by 4 bases; junction bases not matched to a gene: 7. The V gene's germline CDR1 is SGHAT and CDR2 FQNNGV. The CDR3 extends over 16 amino acids. The CDR3 nucleotides are TGTGCCAGCAGCTTAGTAGCGGGGGTTTCATTAGAGACCCAGTACTTC. It encodes CASSLVAGVSLETQYF. Based on the CDR3 plus reference TRBV11-2 and TRBJ2-5, the full variable domain is EAGVAQSPRYKIIEKRQSVAFWCNPISGHATLYWYQQILGQGPKLLIQFQNNGVVDDSQLPKDRFSAERLKGVDSTLKIQPAKLEDSAVYLCASSLVAGVSLETQYFGPGTRLLVL.

The gene calls are TRBV18 and TRBJ2-1, with 13 bases aligning to TRBD2. J gave up 4 bases and V 4 bases, and 4 bases lay outside the gene matches. Germline CDR1 reads KGHSH; CDR2 reads LQKENI. This CDR3 comprises 16 residues. CDR3 in DNA: TGTGCCAGCTCACTCGGGACTAGCGGGGATTACAATGAGCAGTTCTTC. Its translation: CASSLGTSGDYNEQFF. Drawing the rest from reference TRBV18 and TRBJ2-1, the complete variable domain is NAGVMQNPRHLVRRRGQEARLRCSPMKGHSHVYWYRQLPEEGLKFMVYLQKENIIDESGMPKERFSAEFPKEGPSILRIQQVVRGDSAAYFCASSLGTSGDYNEQFFGPGTRLTVL.

The chain is built from TRBV9 and TRBJ1-3; a possible D gene is TRBD1 (5 bases). With 3 bases removed from V and 2 bases from J, the gap between germline ends came to 9 bases. Germline V gene sequence: CDR1 SGDLS, CDR2 YYNGEE. The CDR3 sequence is 14 residues long. CDR3 in DNA: TGTGCCAGCAGCGCCGGGACCGCTGGAAACACCATATATTTT. It encodes CASSAGTAGNTIYF.

This sequence joins TRBV28 and TRBJ2-2; 7 bases are a match to TRBD1. Trimming at V came to 6 bases and at J to 2 bases, leaving 6 bases not matched to a gene. The germline CDR1 and CDR2 sequences are MDHEN and SYDVKM. The CDR3 spans 15 residues. The CDR3 spells CASRAGTVNTGELFF. Written as DNA, the CDR3 is TGTGCCAGCAGGGCCGGGACAGTCAACACCGGGGAGCTGTTTTTT.

This chain uses TRBV7-2 with TRBJ2-3, with no clear D. The germline CDR1 and CDR2 sequences are SGHTA and FQGNSA. Trimming pared 5 bases from V and 3 bases from J, leaving 9 bases between. CDR3 length: 13 amino acids. For the CDR3, the DNA is TGTGCCAGCAGCGGCTCCAGGACAGATACGCAGTATTTT. It specifies CASSGSRTDTQYF. The full variable domain, in which reference TRBV7-2 and TRBJ2-3 provide the parts outside the CDR3, is GAGVSQSPSNKVTEKGKDVELRCDPISGHTALYWYRQSLGQGLEFLIYFQGNSAPDKSGLPSDRFSAERTGGSVSTLTIQRTQQEDSAVYLCASSGSRTDTQYFGPGTRLTVL.

This rearrangement joins TRBV18 to TRBJ2-3; 9 nucleotides agree with TRBD1. The J segment lost 2 bases and the V segment lost 3 bases, leaving 6 bases of the junction unmatched. Germline loops: CDR1 KGHSH, CDR2 LQKENI. The CDR3 runs 16 residues. CDR3 residues: CASSPQQGATTDTQYF. CDR3 bases: TGTGCCAGCTCACCCCAACAGGGGGCTACCACAGATACGCAGTATTTT.

This chain uses TRBV28 with TRBJ2-2; a possible D gene is TRBD1 (6 bases). Trimming took off 3 bases at V and 6 bases at J, with 20 bases between the two ends. In germline, CDR1 is MDHEN, CDR2 SYDVKM. This CDR3 contains 17 residues. The CDR3 DNA follows: TGTGCCAGCAGTTTTATGGTAACAGGGATGGGGTCCGGGGAGCTGTTTTTT. The encoded protein is CASSFMVTGMGSGELFF.

The V call is TRBV5-1, the J call TRBJ2-5; perhaps TRBD1 as D (6 bases). Germline CDR1 and CDR2: SGHRS and YFSETQ. The V end was cut by 3 bases, the J end by 0 bases, with 15 bases between. The CDR3 totals 16 residues. CDR3 sequence (DNA): TGCGCCAGCAGCTCCCCGGGACACGAGTACCAAGAGACCCAGTACTTC. Protein sequence: CASSSPGHEYQETQYF.

CDR3 DNA sequence: TGTGCCAGCAGTTTTAATTACGACTCCTACGAGCAGTACTTC. Its protein is CASSFNYDSYEQYF. The chain uses TRBV27 and TRBJ2-7; D not certain. Trimming stripped 3 bases from V and 0 bases from J, with 9 bases between. The CDR3 runs 14 residues. Germline CDR1 reads MNHEY; CDR2 reads SMNVEV (reference sequence).